A single sample gave rise to the 8 T cell receptor beta chains below, sequenced in a study of CD8+ T cells in alopecia areata. Sequencing used cDNA as its template, made by extracting RNA and reverse transcribing it. Some clones are missing from TCRdb's copy, which holds only in-frame ones; the method was immunoSEQ multiplex PCR. The profile covers 65,000 to 95,000 clones, with roughly 50% appearing a single time and roughly 6% taken by the ten largest. The source material was NKG2D-high CD8+ T cells sorted from blood. The receptors derive from a human donor with alopecia areata.

The chain joins TRBV5-4 to TRBJ2-7, with 9 positions matching TRBD1. This CDR3 has 14 residues. V lost 2 bases and J lost 6; bases outside the gene matches: 6. The germline V gene has CDR1 SGHNT and CDR2 YYREEE (reference sequence). The CDR3 bases are TGTGCCAGCAGCTTAGACAGGGGGTCGGTCGAGCAGTACTTC. Translated: CASSLDRGSVEQYF. The complete variable domain, with remaining parts taken from reference TRBV5-4 and TRBJ2-7, reads ETGVTQSPTHLIKTRGQQVTLRCSSQSGHNTVSWYQQALGQGPQFIFQYYREEENGRGNFPPRFSGLQFPNYSSELNVNALELDDSALYLCASSLDRGSVEQYFGPGTRLTVT.

The chain carries TRBV13 and TRBJ2-1; 14 positions match TRBD2. With V trimmed by 8 bases and J by 8 bases, 14 bases remained unmatched. The CDR3 is 17 residues long. Per the germline V gene, CDR1 is PRHDT and CDR2 is FYEKMQ (reference sequence). CDR3 protein: CASASRRLAGGRDEQFF. The CDR3 DNA follows: TGTGCCAGCGCCTCCCGCCGACTAGCGGGGGGGCGGGATGAGCAGTTCTTC.

CDR3 residues: CASSKGQDYEQYF. Written as DNA, the CDR3 is TGCGCCAGCAGCAAGGGACAGGACTACGAGCAGTACTTC. The chain uses TRBV5-1 and TRBJ2-7, with 8 positions matching TRBD1. The V segment lost 4 bases and the J segment 3 bases; nucleotides outside the gene matches: 3. The V gene's germline CDR1 is SGHRS and CDR2 YFSETQ. CDR3 length: 13 residues. Using reference TRBV5-1 and TRBJ2-7 for the parts outside the CDR3, the full variable domain is KAGVTQTPRYLIKTRGQQVTLSCSPISGHRSVSWYQQTPGQGLQFLFEYFSETQRNKGNFPGRFSGRQFSNSRSEMNVSTLELGDSALYLCASSKGQDYEQYFGPGTRLTVT.

Written as DNA, the CDR3 is TGTGCCAGCAGCGTAGACTTCAATGAGCAGTTCTTC. Residues: CASSVDFNEQFF. The rearrangement links TRBV9 to TRBJ2-1, with D unresolved. Germline V gene data show CDR1 as SGDLS and CDR2 as YYNGEE. The CDR3 has 12 residues. V lost 0 bases and J lost 6, with 4 bases in between.

The chain has TRBV29-1 and TRBJ2-7; TRBD1 aligns across 9 bases. Germline V gene sequence: CDR1 SQVTM, CDR2 ANQGSEA. There are 14 residues in the CDR3. The J segment lost 2 bases and the V segment lost 2 bases, leaving 4 bases of the junction unmatched. CDR3 in DNA: TGCAGCGTTGAAACCGGGACAGGGACCTACGAGCAGTACTTC. Translation gives CSVETGTGTYEQYF.

This chain joins TRBV20-1 and TRBJ2-7; no definite D call. Per the germline V gene, CDR1 is DFQATT and CDR2 is SNEGSKA (reference sequence). The ends were cut back, 3 bases at V and 12 bases at J, with 6 bases in the middle. The CDR3 is 8 amino acids. This chain's CDR3 is CSASGRYF. The CDR3 nucleotides read TGCAGTGCTAGTGGTCGGTACTTC.

This clone has a handful of counts. The chain combines TRBV19 with TRBJ2-1; 9 bases are shared with TRBD1. The junction had 12 bases not matched to a gene; V was cut back by 10 bases and J by 8 bases. Germline V gene data show CDR1 as LNHDA and CDR2 as SQIVND (reference sequence). The CDR3 spans 14 residues. CDR3 sequence (DNA): TGTGCCACCTCTCCGGGACAGGGATTCCATGAGCAGTTCTTC. This translates into CATSPGQGFHEQFF.

This clone was observed a few times. This rearrangement joins TRBV29-1 to TRBJ2-2; TRBD2 matches 9 bases. V lost 6 bases, J lost 5 bases, and 13 bases stayed unmatched. This CDR3 is built from 16 residues. Germline V gene lookup returns CDR1 SQVTM and CDR2 ANQGSEA. CDR3 DNA sequence: TGCAGCGTGTGGGCTAGCGGGGTTGGCGGGACCGGGGAGCTGTTTTTT. Translated, it gives CSVWASGVGGTGELFF.